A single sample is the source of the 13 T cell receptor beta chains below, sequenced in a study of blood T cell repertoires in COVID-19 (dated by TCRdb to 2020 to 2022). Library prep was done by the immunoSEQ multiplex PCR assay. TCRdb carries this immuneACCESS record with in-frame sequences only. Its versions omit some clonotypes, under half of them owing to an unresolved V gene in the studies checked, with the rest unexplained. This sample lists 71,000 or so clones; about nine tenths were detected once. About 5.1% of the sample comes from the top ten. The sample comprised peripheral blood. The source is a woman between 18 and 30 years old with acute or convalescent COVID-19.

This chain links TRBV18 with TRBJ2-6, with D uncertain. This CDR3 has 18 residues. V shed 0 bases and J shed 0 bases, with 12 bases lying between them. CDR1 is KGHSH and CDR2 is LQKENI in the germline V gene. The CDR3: CASSPPRIRSSGANVLTF. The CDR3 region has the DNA TGTGCCAGCTCACCACCAAGGATAAGGAGCTCTGGGGCCAACGTCCTGACTTTC. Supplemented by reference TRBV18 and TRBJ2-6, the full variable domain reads NAGVMQNPRHLVRRRGQEARLRCSPMKGHSHVYWYRQLPEEGLKFMVYLQKENIIDESGMPKERFSAEFPKEGPSILRIQQVVRGDSAAYFCASSPPRIRSSGANVLTFGAGSRLTVL.

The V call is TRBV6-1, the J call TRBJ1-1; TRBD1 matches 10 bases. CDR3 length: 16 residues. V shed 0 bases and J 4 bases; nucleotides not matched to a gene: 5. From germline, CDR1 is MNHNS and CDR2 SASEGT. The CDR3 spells CASSEAFRQGATEAFF. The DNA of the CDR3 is TGTGCCAGCAGTGAAGCGTTTAGACAGGGGGCCACTGAAGCTTTCTTT.

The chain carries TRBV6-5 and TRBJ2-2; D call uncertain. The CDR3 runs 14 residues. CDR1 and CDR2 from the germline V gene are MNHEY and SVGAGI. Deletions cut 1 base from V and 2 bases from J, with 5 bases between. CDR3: CASSYLSNTGELFF. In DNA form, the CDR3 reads TGTGCCAGCAGTTACTTGAGTAACACCGGGGAGCTGTTTTTT.

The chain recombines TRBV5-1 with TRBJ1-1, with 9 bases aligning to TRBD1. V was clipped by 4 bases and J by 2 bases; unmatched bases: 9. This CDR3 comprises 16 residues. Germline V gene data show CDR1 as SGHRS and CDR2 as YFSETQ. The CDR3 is CASSPIGQGLNTEAFF. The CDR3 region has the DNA TGCGCCAGCAGCCCAATCGGACAGGGGTTAAACACTGAAGCTTTCTTT.

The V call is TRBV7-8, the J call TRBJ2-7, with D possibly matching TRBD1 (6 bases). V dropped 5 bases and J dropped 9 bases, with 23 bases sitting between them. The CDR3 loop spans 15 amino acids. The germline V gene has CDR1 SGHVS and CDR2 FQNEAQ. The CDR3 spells CASSLLGTQPILQYF. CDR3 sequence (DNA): TGTGCCAGCAGCCTTCTAGGGACACAACCTATATTGCAGTACTTC.

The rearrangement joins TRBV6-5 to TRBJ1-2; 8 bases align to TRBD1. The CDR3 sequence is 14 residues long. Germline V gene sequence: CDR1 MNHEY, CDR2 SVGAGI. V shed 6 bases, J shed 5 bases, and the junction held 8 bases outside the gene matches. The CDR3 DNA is TGTGCCAGCAGAGGTATGGACAGGGATTATGGCTACACCTTC. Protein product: CASRGMDRDYGYTF.

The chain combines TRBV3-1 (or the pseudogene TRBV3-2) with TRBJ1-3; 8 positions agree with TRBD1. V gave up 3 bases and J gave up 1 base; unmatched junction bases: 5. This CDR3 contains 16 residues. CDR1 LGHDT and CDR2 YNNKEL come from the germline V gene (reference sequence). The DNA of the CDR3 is TGTGCCAGCAGCCAGAGGGGGACAGGTTCTGGAAACACCATATATTTT. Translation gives CASSQRGTGSGNTIYF.

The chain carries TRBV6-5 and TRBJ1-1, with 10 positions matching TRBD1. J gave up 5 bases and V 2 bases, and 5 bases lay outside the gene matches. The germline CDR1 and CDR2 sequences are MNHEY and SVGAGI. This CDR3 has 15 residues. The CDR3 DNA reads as TGTGCCAGCAGTTACGGGGGACAGGGGACGACTGAAGCTTTCTTT. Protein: CASSYGGQGTTEAFF.

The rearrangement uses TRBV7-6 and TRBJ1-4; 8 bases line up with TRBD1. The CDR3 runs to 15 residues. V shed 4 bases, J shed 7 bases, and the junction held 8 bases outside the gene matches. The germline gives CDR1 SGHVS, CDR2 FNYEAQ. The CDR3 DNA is TGTGCCAGCAGCTCAGACAGGGGATGGAGTGAAAAACTGTTTTTT. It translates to CASSSDRGWSEKLFF. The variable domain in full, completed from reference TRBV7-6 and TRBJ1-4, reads GAGVSQSPRYKVTKRGQDVALRCDPISGHVSLYWYRQALGQGPEFLTYFNYEAQQDKSGLPNDRFSAERPEGSISTLTIQRTEQRDSAMYRCASSSDRGWSEKLFFGSGTQLSVL.

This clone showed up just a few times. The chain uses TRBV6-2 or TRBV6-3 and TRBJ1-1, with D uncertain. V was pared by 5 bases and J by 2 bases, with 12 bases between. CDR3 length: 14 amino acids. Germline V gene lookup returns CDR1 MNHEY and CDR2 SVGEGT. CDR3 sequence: CASSPAVVNTEAFF. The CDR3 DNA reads TGTGCCAGCAGTCCGGCGGTTGTAAACACTGAAGCTTTCTTT.

In nucleotides, the CDR3 is TGCGCCAGCAGCTGGACAGGGTTGAACTATGGCTACACCTTC. This gives the protein CASSWTGLNYGYTF. The chain couples TRBV5-1 to TRBJ1-2; TRBD1 matches 8 bases. This CDR3 comprises 14 residues. Trimming removed 3 bases from V and 2 bases from J; junction bases left unmatched: 3. Per the germline V gene, CDR1 is SGHRS and CDR2 is YFSETQ.

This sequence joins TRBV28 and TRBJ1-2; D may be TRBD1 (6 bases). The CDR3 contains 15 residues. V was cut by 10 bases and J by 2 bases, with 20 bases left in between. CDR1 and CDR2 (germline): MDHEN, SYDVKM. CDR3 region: CAIGAGVIINYGYTF. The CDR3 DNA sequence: TGTGCCATTGGGGCAGGGGTGATCATCAACTATGGCTACACCTTC.

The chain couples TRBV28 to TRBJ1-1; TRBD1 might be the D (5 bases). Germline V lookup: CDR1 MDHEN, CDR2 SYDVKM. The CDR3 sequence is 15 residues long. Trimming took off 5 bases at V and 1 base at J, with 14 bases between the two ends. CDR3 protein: CASSPPGDRNTEAFF. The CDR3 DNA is TGTGCCAGCAGTCCGCCGGGAGACAGGAACACTGAAGCTTTCTTT. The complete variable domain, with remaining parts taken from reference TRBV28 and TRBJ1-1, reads DVKVTQSSRYLVKRTGEKVFLECVQDMDHENMFWYRQDPGLGLRLIYFSYDVKMKEKGDIPEGYSVSREKKERFSLILESASTNQTSMYLCASSPPGDRNTEAFFGQGTRLTVV.